This TCR beta chain was sequenced for a study of cytotoxic CD8 clonotypes in ibrutinib-treated CLL. Turning to the study itself: A mean of about 240,000 productive templates and approximately 100,000 productive rearrangements was obtained per sample.

Produced via immunoSEQ multiplex PCR; TCRdb's table is partial and in-frame only. The sample gives about 50,000 clones, 57% of which show up once; under 35% is in the top ten. General study results and limits: Baseline clonality was higher than in age-matched healthy donors and moved in step with circulating CD8+ T-cell counts. On treatment, the uncommon public clonotypes contracted or remained stable.

Germline values: CDR1 SGHRS, CDR2 YFSETQ. The CDR3 consists of 16 residues. The V end was cut by 0 bases, the J end by 7 bases, with 16 bases between. Genomic DNA (about 2 micrograms) was obtained from cryopreserved PBMCs for construction of TCR beta libraries. Concerning this clone itself: What it binds is unknown.

The sequence derives from a human donor with chronic lymphocytic leukemia. Sequenced here: PBMCs, sampled after 24 months of ibrutinib treatment. The J gene is TRBJ1-4, the V gene TRBV5-1, with a possible D match to TRBD1 (6 bases). DNA of the CDR3: TGCGCCAGCAGCTTGGGGCCACAGGACAGTGGTGAAAAACTGTTTTTT. It yields the protein CASSLGPQDSGEKLFF.